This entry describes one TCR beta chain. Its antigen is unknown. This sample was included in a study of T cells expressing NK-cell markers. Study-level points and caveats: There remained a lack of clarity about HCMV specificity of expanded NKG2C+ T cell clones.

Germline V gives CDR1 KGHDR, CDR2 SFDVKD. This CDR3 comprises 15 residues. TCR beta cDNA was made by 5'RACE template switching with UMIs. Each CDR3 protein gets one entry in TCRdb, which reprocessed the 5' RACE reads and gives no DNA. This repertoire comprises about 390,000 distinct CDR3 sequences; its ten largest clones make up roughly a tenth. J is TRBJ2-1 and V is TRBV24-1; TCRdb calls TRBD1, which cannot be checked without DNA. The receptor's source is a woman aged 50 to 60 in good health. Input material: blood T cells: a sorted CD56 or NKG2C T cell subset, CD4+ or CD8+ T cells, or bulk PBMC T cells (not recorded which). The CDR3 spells CATSDRRGDSNEQFF.